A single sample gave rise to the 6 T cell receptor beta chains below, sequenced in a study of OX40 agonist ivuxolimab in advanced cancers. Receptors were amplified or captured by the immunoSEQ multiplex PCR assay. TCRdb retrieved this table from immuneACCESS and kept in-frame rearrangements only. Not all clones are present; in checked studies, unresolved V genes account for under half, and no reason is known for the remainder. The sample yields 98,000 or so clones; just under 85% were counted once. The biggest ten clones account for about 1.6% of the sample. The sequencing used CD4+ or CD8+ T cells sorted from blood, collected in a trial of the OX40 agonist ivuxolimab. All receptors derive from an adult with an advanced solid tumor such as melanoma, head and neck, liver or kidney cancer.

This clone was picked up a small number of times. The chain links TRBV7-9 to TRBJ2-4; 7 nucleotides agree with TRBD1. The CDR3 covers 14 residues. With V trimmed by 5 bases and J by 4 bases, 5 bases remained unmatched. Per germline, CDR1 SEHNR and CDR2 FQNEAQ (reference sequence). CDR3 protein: CASSQKGQKNIQYF. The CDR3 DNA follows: TGTGCCAGCAGCCAAAAGGGACAGAAAAACATTCAGTACTTC.

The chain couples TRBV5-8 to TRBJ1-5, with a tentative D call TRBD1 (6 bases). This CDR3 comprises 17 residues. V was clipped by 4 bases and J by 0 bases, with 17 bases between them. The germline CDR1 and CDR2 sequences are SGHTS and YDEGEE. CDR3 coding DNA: TGTGCCAGCAGCGGGACACAGGTCTCGATTAGCAATCAGCCCCAGCATTTT. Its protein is CASSGTQVSISNQPQHF.

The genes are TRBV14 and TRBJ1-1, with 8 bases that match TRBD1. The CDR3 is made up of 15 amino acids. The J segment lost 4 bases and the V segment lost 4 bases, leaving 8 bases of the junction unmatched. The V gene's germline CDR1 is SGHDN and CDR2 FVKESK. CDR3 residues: CASSRSGGAGTEAFF. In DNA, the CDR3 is TGTGCCAGCAGCCGGTCAGGGGGCGCGGGCACTGAAGCTTTCTTT.

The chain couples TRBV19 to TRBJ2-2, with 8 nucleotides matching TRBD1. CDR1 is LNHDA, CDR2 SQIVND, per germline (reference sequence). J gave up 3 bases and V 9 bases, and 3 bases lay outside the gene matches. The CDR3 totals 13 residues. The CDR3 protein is CASRGLDTGELFF. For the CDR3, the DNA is TGTGCCAGCAGGGGGCTTGACACCGGGGAGCTGTTTTTT.

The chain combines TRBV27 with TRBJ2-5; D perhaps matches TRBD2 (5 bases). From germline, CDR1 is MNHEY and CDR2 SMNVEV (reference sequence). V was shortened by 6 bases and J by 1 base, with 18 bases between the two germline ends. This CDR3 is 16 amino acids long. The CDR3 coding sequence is TGTGCCAGCAGCCCCACCCGGGGAGTACGCCAAGAGACCCAGTACTTC. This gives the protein CASSPTRGVRQETQYF.

CDR3 nucleotides: TGTGCCAGCAGCCACCGACAGGGCGACAATCAGCCCCAGCATTTT. It translates to CASSHRQGDNQPQHF. The chain combines TRBV4-2 with TRBJ1-5; 7 nucleotides match TRBD1. Losses at the gene ends were 3 bases for V and 3 bases for J; bases not matched to a gene: 5. There are 15 residues in the CDR3. The V gene's germline CDR1 is LGHNA and CDR2 YNFKEQ.